This is a list of T cell receptor beta chains from one sample in a study of spatial heterogeneity in lung cancer. In TCRdb, the 5' RACE reads were re-called with MiXCR into one record per CDR3 protein. The table lists 20,000 to 25,000 distinct CDR3 sequences, 6.4% of them singletons. Sequencing was performed on lung tumor tissue, taken at surgery. The receptors stem from a male donor with early-stage non-small cell lung cancer. CDR3s include the opening cysteine and the closing phenylalanine or tryptophan. The order of the fields is V gene, clone size, J gene, D gene, CDR3 DNA, CDR3 protein. The D gene is left open where the match is weak. Size values are once, few and many counts, or a class for expanded clones, and some rows have none.

TRBV7-9	-	TRBJ1-5	-	TGTGCCAGCAGCCCTGGGGTAGGGCCCCAGCATTTT	CASSPGVGPQHF
TRBV29-1	many	TRBJ2-2	-	TGCAGCGCCCTACTTTTCGAGGAGGCGACCGGGGAGCTGTTTTTT	CSALLFEEATGELFF
TRBV5-1	many	TRBJ2-1	-	TGCGCCAGCAGCTTCCAGCGGCCTCAATACAATGAGCAGTTCTTC	CASSFQRPQYNEQFF
TRBV18	few	TRBJ1-1	-	TGTGCCAGCTCACCAACCGACAGGGAAGCTTTCTTT	CASSPTDREAFF
TRBV6-5	many	TRBJ1-2	-	TGTGCCAGCAGTGCACTGGGGGCTGGCTACACCTTC	CASSALGAGYTF
TRBV20-1	-	TRBJ2-7	-	TGCAGTGCCGGCCCCGGAGGAGCCTACGAGCAGTACTTC	CSAGPGGAYEQYF
TRBV6-2/TRBV6-3	few	TRBJ2-2	-	TGTGCCAGCAGTTTACCCTCGGTAGGGGCCGAATCGAACACCGGGGAGCTGTTTTTT	CASSLPSVGAESNTGELFF
TRBV3-1	many	TRBJ1-5	TRBD1	TGTGCCAGCAGCCCTGACCCCGGGACAGGGAGGAATCAGCCCCAGCATTTT	CASSPDPGTGRNQPQHF
TRBV2	many	TRBJ2-5	-	TGTGCCAGCAGTGAAAGCGAGACCCAGTACTTC	CASSESETQYF
TRBV5-4	many	TRBJ1-4	-	TGTGCCAGCAGCCGCGGAGGGTCTAATGAAAAACTGTTTTTT	CASSRGGSNEKLFF
TRBV5-1	many	TRBJ2-2	TRBD2	TGCGCCAGCAGCCTGGCGGCGGGAGCCAACACCGGGGAGCTGTTTTTT	CASSLAAGANTGELFF
TRBV6-2/TRBV6-3	-	TRBJ1-3	-	TGTGCCAGCAGTTACTCCGGCGGAGGCACCATATATTTT	CASSYSGGGTIYF
TRBV5-1	many	TRBJ2-7	TRBD2	TGCGCCAGCAGCACCCTTCTAGCGGGGCATCACGAGCAGTACTTC	CASSTLLAGHHEQYF
TRBV5-1	many	TRBJ2-7	-	TGCGCCAGCAGCTTCACTCTCGGGCCCCAGGGCGACGAGCAGTACTTC	CASSFTLGPQGDEQYF
TRBV7-8	many	TRBJ2-5	-	TGTGCCAGCAGCTTAGGGGGGACGGAACTGAAGGCCCAGTACTTC	CASSLGGTELKAQYF
TRBV11-1	-	TRBJ2-1	TRBD2	TGTGCCAGCAGCTCACGTGGGACTAGCGGGAGAAATGGGCAGTTCTTC	CASSSRGTSGRNGQFF
TRBV7-9	many	TRBJ1-2	TRBD1	TGTGCCAGCAGCTCTCTGACAGGGCCTTCTGATGGCTACACCTTC	CASSSLTGPSDGYTF
TRBV28	-	TRBJ2-3	-	TGTGCCAGCCCAGGGCCCGGCGATACGCAGTATTTT	CASPGPGDTQYF
TRBV5-1	many	TRBJ2-7	TRBD1	TGCGCCAGCAGCACCGGGACAGGGGTAACCTACGAGCAGTACTTC	CASSTGTGVTYEQYF
TRBV6-5	once	TRBJ2-1	-	TGTGCCAGCAGTTACGGGGGGCAGGTGAATGAGCAGCTCTTC	CASSYGGQVNEQLF
TRBV7-2	many	TRBJ1-5	-	TGTGCCAGCAGCTTAACGCAGAATCAGCCCCAGCATTTT	CASSLTQNQPQHF
TRBV2	many	TRBJ2-1	TRBD2	TGTGCCAGCAGCCAAGTAGCGGGACTAAATGAGCAGTTCTTC	CASSQVAGLNEQFF
TRBV6-2/TRBV6-3	many	TRBJ2-7	-	TGTGCCAGCAGCTTCCCATCCCGGGATCCCACCTACGAGCAGTACTTC	CASSFPSRDPTYEQYF
TRBV28	few	TRBJ2-2	-	TGTGCCAGCACCCTGACCCGAGGGGAGCTGTTTTTT	CASTLTRGELFF
TRBV4-2	many	TRBJ2-7	-	TGTGCCAGCAGCCGGGATTTTTTCCGGGACGGAGTTTCCTACGAGCAGTACTTC	CASSRDFFRDGVSYEQYF
TRBV7-9	many	TRBJ2-3	-	TGTGCCAGCAGCCCACCCCCAGGGCAGGGCGCAGATACGCAGTATTTT	CASSPPPGQGADTQYF
TRBV7-2	many	TRBJ2-4	-	TGTGCCAGCAGCTTTAGCGGTGCCAAAAACATTCAGTACTTC	CASSFSGAKNIQYF
TRBV6-5	few	TRBJ2-7	-	TGTGCCAGCAGTTACGACAACTACGAGCAGTACTTC	CASSYDNYEQYF
TRBV7-9	-	TRBJ2-5	TRBD1	TGTGCCAGCAGCCTAGGAGGGACAGGGGCAGAGACCCAGTACTTC	CASSLGGTGAETQYF
TRBV7-9	-	TRBJ2-7	-	TGTGCCAGCAGCGCATCCTCCCGAGGGGGCGAGCAGTACTTC	CASSASSRGGEQYF
TRBV6-5	many	TRBJ2-1	-	TGTGCCAGCGCCCCGGGGGGCAGTTACAATGAGCAGTTCTTC	CASAPGGSYNEQFF
TRBV20-1	many	TRBJ1-1	-	TGCAGTGTCCTAGGGGTCCCGATGAACACTGAAGCTTTCTTT	CSVLGVPMNTEAFF
TRBV6-1	many	TRBJ2-3	-	TGTGCCAGCAGTTGGGCTGCTAGCACAGATACGCAGTATTTT	CASSWAASTDTQYF
TRBV20-1	many	TRBJ1-5	-	TGCAGTGCCGGGATATCAGGGTTTACGAGCAATCAGCCCCAGCATTTT	CSAGISGFTSNQPQHF
TRBV12-3/TRBV12-4	many	TRBJ2-1	-	TGTGCCAGCAGTCCGGGGTGGAGTATGAATGAGCAGTTCTTC	CASSPGWSMNEQFF
TRBV20-1	few	TRBJ2-3	-	TGCAGTGCCAGACTTGCCGGCACAGATACGCAGTATTTT	CSARLAGTDTQYF
TRBV5-5	many	TRBJ1-1	-	TGTGCCTCCGATCCAAGACGGTCGAACACTGAAGCTTTCTTT	CASDPRRSNTEAFF
TRBV10-3	many	TRBJ1-3	-	TGTGCCATCAAACCTCCGACGGACTCTGGAAACACCATATATTTT	CAIKPPTDSGNTIYF
TRBV9	few	TRBJ1-1	-	TGTGCCAGCAGCCCTCCAGTACGGGACGGCTACATGAACACTGAAGCTTTCTTT	CASSPPVRDGYMNTEAFF
TRBV5-8	few	TRBJ2-1	TRBD2	TGTGCCAGCAGCTTGTTCGCGGGAGTAAAAAATGAGCAGTTCTTC	CASSLFAGVKNEQFF
TRBV3-1	many	TRBJ2-7	-	TGTGCCAGCAGCCAAGTGGCGGGGATCTACGAGCAGTACTTC	CASSQVAGIYEQYF
TRBV7-2	few	TRBJ2-7	TRBD2	TGTGCCAGCAGCTTAGCGCGTGGTAGCGGGAGTGGTCGGTGGGAGCAGTACTTC	CASSLARGSGSGRWEQYF
TRBV28	many	TRBJ2-4	TRBD2	TGTGCCAGCAGCGAAGGACTAGCGGGAAAAAACATTCAGTACTTC	CASSEGLAGKNIQYF
TRBV20-1	-	TRBJ1-6	-	TGCAGTGGTCTAATGGGCGGAATACAAAATTCACCCCTCCACTTT	CSGLMGGIQNSPLHF
TRBV13	many	TRBJ2-3	-	TGTGCCAGCAGCTTAATGCGTCGGGCGGGGCTTACTAGCACAGATACGCAGTATTTT	CASSLMRRAGLTSTDTQYF
TRBV4-3	medium-sized	TRBJ2-1	-	TGCGCCAGCAGCCTCGTCATGTCGGATGAGCAGTTCTTC	CASSLVMSDEQFF